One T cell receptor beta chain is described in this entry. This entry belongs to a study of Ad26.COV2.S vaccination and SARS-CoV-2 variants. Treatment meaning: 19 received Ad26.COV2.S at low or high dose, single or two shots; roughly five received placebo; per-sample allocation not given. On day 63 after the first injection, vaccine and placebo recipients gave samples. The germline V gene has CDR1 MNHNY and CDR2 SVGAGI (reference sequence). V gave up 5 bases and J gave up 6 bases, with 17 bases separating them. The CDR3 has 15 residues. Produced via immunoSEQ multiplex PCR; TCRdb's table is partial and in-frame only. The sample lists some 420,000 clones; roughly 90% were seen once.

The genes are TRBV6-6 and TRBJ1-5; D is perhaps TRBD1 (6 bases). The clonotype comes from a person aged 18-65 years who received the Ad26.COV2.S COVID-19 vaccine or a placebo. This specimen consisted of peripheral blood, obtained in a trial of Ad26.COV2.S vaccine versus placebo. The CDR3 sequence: CASSPTTRGSQPQHF. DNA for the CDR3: TGTGCCAGCAGTCCGACGACCAGGGGTTCTCAGCCCCAGCATTTT.